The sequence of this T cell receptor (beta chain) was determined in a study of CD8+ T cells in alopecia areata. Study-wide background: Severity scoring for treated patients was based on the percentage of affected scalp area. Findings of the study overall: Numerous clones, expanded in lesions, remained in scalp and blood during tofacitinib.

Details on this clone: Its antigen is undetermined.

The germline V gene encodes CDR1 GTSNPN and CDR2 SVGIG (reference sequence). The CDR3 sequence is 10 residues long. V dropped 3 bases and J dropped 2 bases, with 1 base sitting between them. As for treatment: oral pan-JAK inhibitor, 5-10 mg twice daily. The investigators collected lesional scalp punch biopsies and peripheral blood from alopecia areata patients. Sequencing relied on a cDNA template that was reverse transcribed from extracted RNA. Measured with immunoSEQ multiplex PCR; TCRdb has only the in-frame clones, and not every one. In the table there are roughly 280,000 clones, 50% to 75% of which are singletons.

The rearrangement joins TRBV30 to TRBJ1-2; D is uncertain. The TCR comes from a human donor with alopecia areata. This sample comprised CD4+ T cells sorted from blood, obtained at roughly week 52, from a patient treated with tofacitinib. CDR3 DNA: TGTGCCTGGAGGAACTATGGCTACACCTTC. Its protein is CAWRNYGYTF. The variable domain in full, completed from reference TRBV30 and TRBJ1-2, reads SQTIHQWPATLVQPVGSPLSLECTVEGTSNPNLYWYRQAAGRGLQLLFYSVGIGQISSEVPQNLSASRPQDRQFILSSKKLLLSDSGFYLCAWRNYGYTFGSGTRLTVV.